These T cell receptor beta chains were read from a single sample in a study of spatial heterogeneity in lung cancer. TCRdb ran MiXCR on the 5' RACE reads and lists one entry per CDR3 protein. The sample yields about 40,000 distinct CDR3 sequences, 5% to 5.5% seen once. The sample consisted of PBMCs, taken at surgery. These receptors originate from a female donor with early-stage non-small cell lung cancer. Each CDR3 is given with its conserved first and last residue. Fields, in order: CDR3 DNA, CDR3 protein, V gene, clone size, D gene, J gene. The D gene is left open where the match is weak. The size of a clone is reported for some rows only, either as once, few or many, or as a class for expanded clones.

DNA: TGTGCCAGCAGCCCAGCCGGGACTACCCTCGAGCAGTACTTC
CDR3: CASSPAGTTLEQYF
V: TRBV7-2
size: many
D: TRBD2
J: TRBJ2-7

DNA: TGTGCCAGCAGTGTTTATGGTTCGCAAGGAGATACGCAGTATTTT
CDR3: CASSVYGSQGDTQYF
V: TRBV6-4
size: many
D: -
J: TRBJ2-3

DNA: TGCGCCAGCAGCGGGGCGGGATCTTCTTACAATGAGCAGTTCTTC
CDR3: CASSGAGSSYNEQFF
V: TRBV5-1
size: many
D: -
J: TRBJ2-1

DNA: TGTGCCAGCAGTTACTCACCGCGAACCCAAGAGACCCAGTACTTC
CDR3: CASSYSPRTQETQYF
V: TRBV6-5
size: -
D: -
J: TRBJ2-5

DNA: TGTGCCAGCAGTTACAGGGCCCTGGACAGTCAAGAGACCCAGTACTTC
CDR3: CASSYRALDSQETQYF
V: TRBV6-5
size: few
D: -
J: TRBJ2-5

DNA: TGTGCCAGCAGCCCCACCCGGGTGAACTACGAGCAGTACTTC
CDR3: CASSPTRVNYEQYF
V: TRBV11-2
size: few
D: -
J: TRBJ2-7

DNA: TGTGCCACCTCCGGGCAGGTTAATGAAAAACTGTTTTTT
CDR3: CATSGQVNEKLFF
V: TRBV15
size: many
D: -
J: TRBJ1-4

DNA: TGTGCCAGCAGTCGAGGTCCCCAGGAGACCCAGTACTTC
CDR3: CASSRGPQETQYF
V: TRBV6-1
size: many
D: -
J: TRBJ2-5

DNA: TGCAGCGTGAGGACACCCGGCAATGAAAAACTGTTTTTT
CDR3: CSVRTPGNEKLFF
V: TRBV29-1
size: many
D: -
J: TRBJ1-4

DNA: TGCGCCAGCAGCTTGGCCGGGGCAGGGGGAACTGAAGCTTTCTTT
CDR3: CASSLAGAGGTEAFF
V: TRBV5-1
size: -
D: TRBD1
J: TRBJ1-1

DNA: TGTGCCAGCAGCTTCGGGGATGGCTACACCTTC
CDR3: CASSFGDGYTF
V: TRBV7-9
size: many
D: -
J: TRBJ1-2

DNA: TGTGCCAGCAGCACCCCTAGACGGGCCAGGACCCAGTACTTC
CDR3: CASSTPRRARTQYF
V: TRBV12-3/TRBV12-4
size: many
D: -
J: TRBJ2-5

DNA: TGTGCCAGCAGACCCGTAGGGATTGGAAACACCATATATTTT
CDR3: CASRPVGIGNTIYF
V: TRBV2
size: many
D: -
J: TRBJ1-3

DNA: TGTGCCAGCAGCGTAGCACTAGCGGGGCTCCAAAACAATGAGCAGTTCTTC
CDR3: CASSVALAGLQNNEQFF
V: TRBV9
size: many
D: TRBD2
J: TRBJ2-1

DNA: TGTGCCAGCAGCGCGGGACCCGCGAACACCGGGGAGCTGTTTTTT
CDR3: CASSAGPANTGELFF
V: TRBV9
size: many
D: -
J: TRBJ2-2

DNA: TGCGCCAGCAGCTTGAGGTCCCAAGAGACCCAGTACTTC
CDR3: CASSLRSQETQYF
V: TRBV5-1
size: many
D: -
J: TRBJ2-5